A single sample gave rise to the 9 T cell receptor beta chains below, sequenced in a study of OX40 agonist ivuxolimab in advanced cancers. Some clones are missing from TCRdb's copy, which holds only in-frame ones; the method was immunoSEQ multiplex PCR. The sample lists 50,000 to 65,000 clones, over 75% seen once, with approximately 1% in the top ten. The starting material was CD4+ or CD8+ T cells sorted from blood, obtained in a trial of the OX40 agonist ivuxolimab. These receptors originate from an adult with an advanced solid tumor such as melanoma, head and neck, liver or kidney cancer.

This chain links TRBV7-6 with TRBJ1-4; a possible D gene is TRBD1 (5 bases). CDR1 and CDR2 from the germline V gene are SGHVS and FNYEAQ. Between the trimmed V and J ends, which lost 0 bases and 8 bases, there was a span of 7 bases. The CDR3 consists of 13 residues. DNA for the CDR3: TGTGCCAGCAGCTTAGCCTCAGGGGAAAAACTGTTTTTT. This sequence encodes CASSLASGEKLFF. Together with reference TRBV7-6 and TRBJ1-4, the CDR3 gives the full variable domain: GAGVSQSPRYKVTKRGQDVALRCDPISGHVSLYWYRQALGQGPEFLTYFNYEAQQDKSGLPNDRFSAERPEGSISTLTIQRTEQRDSAMYRCASSLASGEKLFFGSGTQLSVL.

The V gene is TRBV30, the J gene TRBJ2-2, with 7 bases lining up with TRBD1. V lost 1 base, J lost 3 bases, and 5 bases stayed unmatched. CDR3 length: 15 residues. Germline V gene sequence: CDR1 GTSNPN, CDR2 SVGIG (reference sequence). The CDR3 protein is CAWSGIQGDTGELFF. The CDR3 DNA reads TGTGCCTGGAGTGGTATTCAGGGGGACACCGGGGAGCTGTTTTTT.

This CDR3 is CASSPETGTSTEAFF. The CDR3 DNA sequence: TGCGCCAGCAGCCCCGAGACAGGTACGAGCACTGAAGCTTTCTTT. The J gene is TRBJ1-1, the V gene TRBV5-1, with D possibly matching TRBD1 (6 bases). The CDR3 is 15 residues long. The V gene lost 4 bases and the J gene lost 4 bases, with 17 bases spanning the gap. Germline CDR1 is SGHRS and CDR2 is YFSETQ.

The chain links TRBV5-4 to TRBJ1-6, with 8 bases matching TRBD1. The CDR3 covers 15 residues. The germline gives CDR1 SGHNT, CDR2 YYREEE (reference sequence). The V and J ends lost 5 bases and 6 bases, in that order; junction bases with no gene match: 7. CDR3 DNA sequence: TGTGCCAGCAGTTATGGACAGGGCGGTAATTCACCCCTCCACTTT. Amino acid sequence: CASSYGQGGNSPLHF. The full variable domain, its missing parts supplied by reference TRBV5-4 and TRBJ1-6, is ETGVTQSPTHLIKTRGQQVTLRCSSQSGHNTVSWYQQALGQGPQFIFQYYREEENGRGNFPPRFSGLQFPNYSSELNVNALELDDSALYLCASSYGQGGNSPLHFGNGTRLTVT.

The gene calls are TRBV19 and TRBJ1-4; 10 bases agree with TRBD1. After removal of 4 bases from V and 8 bases from J, the junction contained 10 bases not matched to a gene. Germline-derived CDR1 and CDR2 are LNHDA and SQIVND (reference sequence). This CDR3 has 16 amino acids. CDR3 bases: TGTGCCAGTAGTAGCCTCCTGACAGGGGGCACCGAAAAACTGTTTTTT. It translates to CASSSLLTGGTEKLFF.

The rearrangement uses TRBV19 and TRBJ2-3; 7 bases map to TRBD2. This CDR3 has 15 residues. CDR1 is LNHDA, CDR2 SQIVND, per germline (reference sequence). After removal of 5 bases from V and 3 bases from J, the junction contained 8 bases not matched to a gene. DNA for the CDR3: TGTGCCAGTAGTGCCTTGGGGGGGTCGACAGATACGCAGTATTTT. Protein sequence: CASSALGGSTDTQYF.

The chain is built from TRBV12-5 and TRBJ2-3; TRBD1 agrees at 10 bases. CDR1 and CDR2 (germline): LGHNT, FRNRAP. The V segment lost 6 bases and the J segment 3 bases; nucleotides outside the gene matches: 6. The CDR3 has 15 residues. CDR3 sequence (DNA): TGTGCTAGTGGCCCGGGACAGGGGCATACAGATACGCAGTATTTT. Residues: CASGPGQGHTDTQYF.

V and J are TRBV25-1 and TRBJ2-7; 8 bases line up with TRBD1. Germline CDR1 and CDR2: MGHDK and SYGVNS. V was pared by 7 bases and J by 5 bases, with 7 bases of the junction left unmatched. This CDR3 spans 13 amino acids. The CDR3 region is CASKGQGFNEQYF. CDR3 DNA sequence: TGTGCCAGCAAAGGACAGGGATTCAACGAGCAGTACTTC.

In its sample, this clone was seen a few times. J is TRBJ2-5 and V is TRBV30; D could derive from TRBD1 or TRBD2 (5 bases each). V was clipped by 0 bases and J by 7 bases, with 15 bases between them. Germline values: CDR1 GTSNPN, CDR2 SVGIG (reference sequence). CDR3 length equals 14 residues. The chain's CDR3 is CAWSVLGMRGTQYF. In nucleotides, the CDR3 is TGTGCCTGGAGTGTACTAGGAATGAGGGGGACCCAGTACTTC.